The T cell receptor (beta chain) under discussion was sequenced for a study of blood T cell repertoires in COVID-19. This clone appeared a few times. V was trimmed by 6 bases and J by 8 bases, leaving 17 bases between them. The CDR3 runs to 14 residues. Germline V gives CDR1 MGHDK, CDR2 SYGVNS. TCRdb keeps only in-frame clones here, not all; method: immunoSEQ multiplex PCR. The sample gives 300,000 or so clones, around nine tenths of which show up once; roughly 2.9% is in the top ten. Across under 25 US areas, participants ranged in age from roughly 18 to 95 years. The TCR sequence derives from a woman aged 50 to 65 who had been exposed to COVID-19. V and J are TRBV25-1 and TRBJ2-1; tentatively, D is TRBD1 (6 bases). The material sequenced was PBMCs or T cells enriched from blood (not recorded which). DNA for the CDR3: TGTGCCAGCAGGGGACCACAGGGATACGATGAGCAGTTCTTC. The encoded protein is CASRGPQGYDEQFF.